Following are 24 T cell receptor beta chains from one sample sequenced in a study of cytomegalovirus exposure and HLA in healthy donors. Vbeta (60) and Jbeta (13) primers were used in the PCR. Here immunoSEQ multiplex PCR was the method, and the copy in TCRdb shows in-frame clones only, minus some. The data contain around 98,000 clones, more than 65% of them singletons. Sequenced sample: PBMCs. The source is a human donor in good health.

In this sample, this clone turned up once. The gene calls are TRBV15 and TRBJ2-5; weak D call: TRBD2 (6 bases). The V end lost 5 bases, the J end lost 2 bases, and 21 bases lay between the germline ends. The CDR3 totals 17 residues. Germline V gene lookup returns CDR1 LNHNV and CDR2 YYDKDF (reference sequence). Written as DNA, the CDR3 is TGTGCCACCAGCGGTAGATTTACGGGACTTCATCAAGAGACCCAGTACTTC. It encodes CATSGRFTGLHQETQYF.

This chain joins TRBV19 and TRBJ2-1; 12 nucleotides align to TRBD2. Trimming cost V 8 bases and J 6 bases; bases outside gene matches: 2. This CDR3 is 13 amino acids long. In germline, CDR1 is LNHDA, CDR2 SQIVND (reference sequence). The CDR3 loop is CASRTSGANEQFF. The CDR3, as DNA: TGTGCCAGTCGGACTAGCGGGGCCAATGAGCAGTTCTTC.

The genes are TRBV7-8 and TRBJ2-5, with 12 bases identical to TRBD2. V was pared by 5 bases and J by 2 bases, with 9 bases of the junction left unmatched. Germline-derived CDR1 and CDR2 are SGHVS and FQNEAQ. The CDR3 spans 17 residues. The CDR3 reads CASSSLRGTSGQETQYF. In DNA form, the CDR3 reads TGTGCCAGCAGCAGCTTACGGGGGACTAGCGGGCAAGAGACCCAGTACTTC. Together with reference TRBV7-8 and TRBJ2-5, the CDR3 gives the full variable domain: GAGVSQSPRYKVAKRGQDVALRCDPISGHVSLFWYQQALGQGPEFLTYFQNEAQLDKSGLPSDRFFAERPEGSVSTLKIQRTQQEDSAVYLCASSSLRGTSGQETQYFGPGTRLLVL.

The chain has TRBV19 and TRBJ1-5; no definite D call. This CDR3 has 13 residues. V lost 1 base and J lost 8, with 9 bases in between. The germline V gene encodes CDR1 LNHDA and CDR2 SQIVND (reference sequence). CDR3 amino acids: CASSIGGREPQHF. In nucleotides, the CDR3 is TGTGCCAGTAGTATAGGAGGGAGGGAGCCCCAGCATTTT. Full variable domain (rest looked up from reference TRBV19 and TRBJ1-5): DGGITQSPKYLFRKEGQNVTLSCEQNLNHDAMYWYRQDPGQGLRLIYYSQIVNDFQKGDIAEGYSVSREKKESFPLTVTSAQKNPTAFYLCASSIGGREPQHFGDGTRLSIL.

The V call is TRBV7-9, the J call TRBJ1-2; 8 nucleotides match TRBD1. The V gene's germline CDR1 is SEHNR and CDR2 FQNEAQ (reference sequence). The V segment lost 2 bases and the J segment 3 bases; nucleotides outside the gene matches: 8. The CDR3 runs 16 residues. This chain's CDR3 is CASSLPPGQEYYGYTF. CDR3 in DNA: TGTGCCAGCAGCTTACCCCCGGGACAGGAGTACTATGGCTACACCTTC.

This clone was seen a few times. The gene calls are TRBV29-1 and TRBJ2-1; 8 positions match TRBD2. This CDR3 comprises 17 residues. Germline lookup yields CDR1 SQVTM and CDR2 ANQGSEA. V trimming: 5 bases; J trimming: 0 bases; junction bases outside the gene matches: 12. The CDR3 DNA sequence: TGCAGCGTTAGGCTTGGGGAGCGGGGGTTCTCCTACAATGAGCAGTTCTTC. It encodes CSVRLGERGFSYNEQFF.

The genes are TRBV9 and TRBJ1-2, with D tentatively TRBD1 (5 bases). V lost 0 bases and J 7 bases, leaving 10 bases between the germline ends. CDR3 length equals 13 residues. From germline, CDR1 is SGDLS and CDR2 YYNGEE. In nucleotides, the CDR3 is TGTGCCAGCAGCGTAGGTCCCGACAGTGGCTACACCTTC. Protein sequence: CASSVGPDSGYTF.

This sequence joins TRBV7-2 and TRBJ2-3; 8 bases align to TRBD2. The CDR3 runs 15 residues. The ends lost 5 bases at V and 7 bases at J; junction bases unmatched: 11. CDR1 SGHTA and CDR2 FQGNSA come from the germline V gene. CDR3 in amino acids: CASSPGSGGPNTQYF. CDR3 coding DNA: TGTGCCAGCAGCCCCGGATCGGGAGGGCCGAATACGCAGTATTTT.

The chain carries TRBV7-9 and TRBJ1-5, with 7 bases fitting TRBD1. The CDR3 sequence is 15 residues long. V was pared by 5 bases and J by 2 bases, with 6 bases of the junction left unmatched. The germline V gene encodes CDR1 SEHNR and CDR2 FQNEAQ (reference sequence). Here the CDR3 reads CASSPGGIGNQPQHF. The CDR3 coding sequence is TGTGCCAGCAGCCCAGGGGGAATTGGCAATCAGCCCCAGCATTTT.

The CDR3 loop reads CASSVVGTPSDYTF. DNA of the CDR3: TGTGCCAGCAGCGTAGTAGGGACACCCAGTGACTACACCTTC. V and J are TRBV9 and TRBJ1-2; D possibly corresponds to TRBD1 (6 bases). V was cut by 0 bases and J by 10 bases, with 16 bases left in between. This CDR3 is 14 amino acids long. Germline V CDR1 and CDR2: SGDLS, YYNGEE.

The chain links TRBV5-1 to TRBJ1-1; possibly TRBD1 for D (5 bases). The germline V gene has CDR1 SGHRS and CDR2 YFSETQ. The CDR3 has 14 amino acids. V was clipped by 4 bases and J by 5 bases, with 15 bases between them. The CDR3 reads CASSLRDLWTEAFF. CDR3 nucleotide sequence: TGCGCCAGCAGCCTCAGGGATCTATGGACTGAAGCTTTCTTT.

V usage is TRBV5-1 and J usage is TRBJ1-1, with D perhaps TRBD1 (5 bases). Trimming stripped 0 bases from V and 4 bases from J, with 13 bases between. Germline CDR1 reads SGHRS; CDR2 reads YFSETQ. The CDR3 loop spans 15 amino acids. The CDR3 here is CASSLASGGATEAFF. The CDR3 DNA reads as TGCGCCAGCAGCTTGGCCTCTGGCGGGGCCACTGAAGCTTTCTTT.

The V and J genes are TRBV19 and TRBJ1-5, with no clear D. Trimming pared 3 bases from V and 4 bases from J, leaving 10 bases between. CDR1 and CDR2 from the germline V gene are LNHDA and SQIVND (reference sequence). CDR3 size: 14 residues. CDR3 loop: CASSMGQQNQPQHF. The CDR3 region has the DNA TGTGCCAGTAGTATGGGCCAGCAGAATCAGCCCCAGCATTTT.

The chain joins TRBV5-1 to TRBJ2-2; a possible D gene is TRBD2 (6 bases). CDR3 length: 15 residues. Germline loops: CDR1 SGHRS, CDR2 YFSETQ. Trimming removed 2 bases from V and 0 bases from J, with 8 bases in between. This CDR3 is CASSLGGANTGELFF. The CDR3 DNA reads TGCGCCAGCAGCTTAGGAGGGGCGAACACCGGGGAGCTGTTTTTT.

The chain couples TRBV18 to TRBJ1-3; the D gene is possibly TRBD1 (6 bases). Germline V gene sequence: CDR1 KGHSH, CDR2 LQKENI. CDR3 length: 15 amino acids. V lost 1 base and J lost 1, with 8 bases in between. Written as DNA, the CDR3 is TGTGCCAGCTCACCACAGGGGGTGTCTGGAAACACCATATATTTT. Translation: CASSPQGVSGNTIYF. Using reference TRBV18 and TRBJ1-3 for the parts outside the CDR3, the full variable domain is NAGVMQNPRHLVRRRGQEARLRCSPMKGHSHVYWYRQLPEEGLKFMVYLQKENIIDESGMPKERFSAEFPKEGPSILRIQQVVRGDSAAYFCASSPQGVSGNTIYFGEGSWLTVV.

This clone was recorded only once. DNA of the CDR3: TGTGCCAGCAGCGGGACAGACCTTGGCTACACCTTC. It specifies CASSGTDLGYTF. This sequence joins TRBV6-5 and TRBJ1-2; 7 bases are shared with TRBD1. The junction had 5 bases not matched to a gene; V was cut back by 6 bases and J by 7 bases. Germline CDR1 is MNHEY and CDR2 is SVGAGI. The CDR3 covers 12 residues.

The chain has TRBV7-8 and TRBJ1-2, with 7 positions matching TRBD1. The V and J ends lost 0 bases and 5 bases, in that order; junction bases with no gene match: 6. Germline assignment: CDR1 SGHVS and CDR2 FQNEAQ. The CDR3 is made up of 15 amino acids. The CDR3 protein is CASSLAGGARYGYTF. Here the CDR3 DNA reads TGTGCCAGCAGCTTAGCAGGGGGCGCGAGGTATGGCTACACCTTC.

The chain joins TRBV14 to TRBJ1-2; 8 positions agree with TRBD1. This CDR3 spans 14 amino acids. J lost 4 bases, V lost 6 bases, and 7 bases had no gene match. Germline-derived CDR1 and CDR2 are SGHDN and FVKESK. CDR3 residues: CASSGTGRGYGYTF. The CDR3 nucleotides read TGTGCCAGCAGTGGGACAGGCCGAGGCTATGGCTACACCTTC.

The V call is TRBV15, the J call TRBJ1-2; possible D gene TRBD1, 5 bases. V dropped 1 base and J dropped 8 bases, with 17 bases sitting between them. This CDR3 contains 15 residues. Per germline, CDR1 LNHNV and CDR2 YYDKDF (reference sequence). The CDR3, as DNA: TGTGCCACCAGCAGAGTCGTCTCGGGGGGTCAGGGCTACACCTTC. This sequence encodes CATSRVVSGGQGYTF.

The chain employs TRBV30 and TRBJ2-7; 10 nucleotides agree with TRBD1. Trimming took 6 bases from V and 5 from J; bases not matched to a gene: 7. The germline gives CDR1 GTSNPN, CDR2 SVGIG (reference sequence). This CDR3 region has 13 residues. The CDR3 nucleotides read TGTGCCTGCCTCGGGACAGGGGCCAACGAGCAGTACTTC. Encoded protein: CACLGTGANEQYF.

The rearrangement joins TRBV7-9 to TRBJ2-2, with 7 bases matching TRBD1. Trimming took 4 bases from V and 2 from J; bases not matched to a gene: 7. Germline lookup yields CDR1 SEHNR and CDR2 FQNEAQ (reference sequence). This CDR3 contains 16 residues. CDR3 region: CASSSTDRVNTGELFF. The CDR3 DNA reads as TGTGCCAGCAGCTCCACAGACAGGGTTAACACCGGGGAGCTGTTTTTT.

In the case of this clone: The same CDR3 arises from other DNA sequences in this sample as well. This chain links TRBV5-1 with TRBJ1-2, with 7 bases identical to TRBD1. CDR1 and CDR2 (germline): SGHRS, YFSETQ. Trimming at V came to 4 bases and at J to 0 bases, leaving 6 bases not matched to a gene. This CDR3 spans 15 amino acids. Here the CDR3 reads CASSRGTVTNYGYTF. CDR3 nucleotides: TGCGCCAGCAGCCGCGGGACAGTTACTAACTATGGCTACACCTTC.

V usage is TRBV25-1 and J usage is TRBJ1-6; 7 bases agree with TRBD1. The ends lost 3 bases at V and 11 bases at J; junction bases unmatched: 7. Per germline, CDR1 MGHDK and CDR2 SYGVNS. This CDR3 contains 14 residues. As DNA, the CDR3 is TGTGCCAGCAGTGAGACAGGGATGGATCCACCCCTCCACTTT. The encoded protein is CASSETGMDPPLHF.

The CDR3 sequence: CASSDRGINNSPLHF. CDR3 bases: TGTGCCAGCAGTGACAGGGGAATCAATAATTCACCCCTCCACTTT. The chain is built from TRBV2 and TRBJ1-6; possible D gene TRBD1, 6 bases. This CDR3 spans 15 amino acids. Looked up from germline, CDR1 is SNHLY and CDR2 is FYNNEI. V was shortened by 3 bases and J by 5 bases, with 11 bases between the two germline ends.